Each of the 10 T cell receptor beta chains below was sequenced from the same sample in a study of blood T cell repertoires in COVID-19. TCRdb's copy holds only in-frame clones and misses some; the assay was immunoSEQ multiplex PCR. Here the sample spans roughly 150,000 clones, around nine tenths being singletons. Input material: peripheral blood. The receptors derive from a human donor in a cohort sampled during active COVID-19.

The chain carries TRBV25-1 and TRBJ2-7; tentative D call: TRBD1 (5 bases). The CDR3 loop spans 14 amino acids. The germline gives CDR1 MGHDK, CDR2 SYGVNS. Between the trimmed V and J ends, which lost 5 bases and 5 bases, there was a span of 16 bases. This CDR3 reads CASSPLQGFDEQYF. The CDR3 DNA reads TGTGCCAGCAGTCCCCTTCAGGGATTCGACGAGCAGTACTTC.

V usage is TRBV27 and J usage is TRBJ1-1, with TRBD1 identical over 7 bases. Germline lookup yields CDR1 MNHEY and CDR2 SMNVEV (reference sequence). Trimming took 0 bases from V and 4 from J; bases not matched to a gene: 8. The CDR3 covers 16 residues. The CDR3 reads CASSLSLTGTVTEAFF. The CDR3 DNA is TGTGCCAGCAGTTTATCGCTGACAGGGACGGTCACTGAAGCTTTCTTT.

V and J are TRBV12-1 and TRBJ2-3; whether TRBD1, the table's D call, matches the DNA was not checked. TRBV12-1 is a pseudogene segment. The CDR3 consists of 19 residues. The CDR3 region is CASSFGPKHAPPSTDTQYF. The CDR3 DNA reads as TGTGCCAGCAGCTTTGGCCCGAAACACGCACCTCCCAGCACAGATACGCAGTATTTT.

The CDR3 is CASSLGSGGREAFF. The CDR3 DNA is TGTGCCAGCAGCTTAGGTTCTGGAGGGCGGGAAGCTTTCTTT. The rearrangement links TRBV5-6 to TRBJ1-1; D uncertain. Germline-derived CDR1 and CDR2 are SGHDT and YYEEEE. CDR3 size: 14 residues. Trimming shortened V by 2 bases and J by 8 bases, and 16 bases separated the two germline ends.

This rearrangement joins TRBV6-4 to TRBJ2-2; weak D call: TRBD2 (5 bases). CDR3 length: 16 residues. Deletions cut 4 bases from V and 4 bases from J, with 16 bases between. Germline V gives CDR1 MRHNA, CDR2 SNTAGT. The CDR3: CASSAYTPAGTGELFF. The CDR3 coding sequence is TGTGCCAGCAGTGCCTATACCCCGGCGGGCACCGGGGAGCTGTTTTTT.

The table lists this clone with a count of one. The J gene is TRBJ2-1, the V gene TRBV2; 7 bases fit TRBD2. V was pared by 2 bases and J by 4 bases, with 5 bases of the junction left unmatched. Per germline, CDR1 SNHLY and CDR2 FYNNEI. The CDR3 is made up of 15 amino acids. The CDR3, as DNA: TGTGCCAGCAGTGAAAACGGGAGGAGGTACAATGAGCAGTTCTTC. Encoded protein: CASSENGRRYNEQFF.

This clone was seen many times. V gene TRBV10-3 combines with J gene TRBJ2-7; 11 bases align to TRBD2. Germline values: CDR1 ENHRY, CDR2 SYGVKD. This CDR3 spans 16 amino acids. V lost 3 bases, J lost 4 bases, and 8 bases stayed unmatched. Here the CDR3 reads CAISDPGLAAPYEQYF. In nucleotides, the CDR3 is TGTGCCATCAGTGACCCGGGACTAGCGGCACCATACGAGCAGTACTTC.

The J gene is TRBJ2-2, the V gene TRBV7-9; 7 positions agree with TRBD2. Trimming at V came to 5 bases and at J to 6 bases, leaving 9 bases not matched to a gene. The CDR3 covers 15 residues. CDR1 SEHNR and CDR2 FQNEAQ come from the germline V gene (reference sequence). CDR3 in DNA: TGTGCCAGCAGCGACGGGAGGTCGGGGGCCGGGGAGCTGTTTTTT. This gives the protein CASSDGRSGAGELFF.

V is TRBV15 and J is TRBJ1-1; 7 bases are shared with TRBD1. Looked up from germline, CDR1 is LNHNV and CDR2 is YYDKDF (reference sequence). Germline trimming cut 0 bases from V and 4 bases from J; bases unmatched to any gene: 2. This CDR3 has 14 amino acids. The CDR3 coding sequence is TGTGCCACCAGCAGAGAGGCAGGGGGCACTGAAGCTTTCTTT. This codes for CATSREAGGTEAFF.

J is TRBJ1-2 and V is TRBV2; 8 nucleotides line up with TRBD1. CDR3 length equals 14 residues. Germline-derived CDR1 and CDR2 are SNHLY and FYNNEI. V gave up 7 bases and J gave up 2 bases; unmatched junction bases: 6. CDR3 loop: CASNRGTGNYGYTF. The CDR3 DNA sequence: TGTGCCAGCAACCGCGGGACAGGCAACTATGGCTACACCTTC.